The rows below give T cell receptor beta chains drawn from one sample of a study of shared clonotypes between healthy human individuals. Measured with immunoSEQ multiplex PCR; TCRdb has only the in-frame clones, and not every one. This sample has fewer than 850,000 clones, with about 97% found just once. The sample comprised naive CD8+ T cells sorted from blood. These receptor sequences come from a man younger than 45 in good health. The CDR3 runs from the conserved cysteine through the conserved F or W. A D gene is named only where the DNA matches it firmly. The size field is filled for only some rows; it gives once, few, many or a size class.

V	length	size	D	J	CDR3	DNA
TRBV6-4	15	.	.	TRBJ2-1	CASSKIASPYNEQFF	TGTGCCAGCAGTAAGATAGCGTCCCCCTACAATGAGCAGTTCTTC
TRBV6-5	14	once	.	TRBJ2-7	CASSFGVYSYEQYF	TGTGCCAGCTCTTTCGGGGTTTACTCCTACGAGCAGTACTTC
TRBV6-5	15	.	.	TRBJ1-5	CASRRDGGPGQPQHF	TGTGCCAGCAGACGAGACGGGGGGCCTGGTCAGCCCCAGCATTTT
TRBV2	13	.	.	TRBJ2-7	CASELENNNEQYF	TGTGCCAGCGAGTTAGAGAACAACAACGAGCAGTACTTC
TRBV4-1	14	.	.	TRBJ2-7	CASSQDRGAYEQYF	TGCGCCAGCAGCCAAGACAGAGGGGCCTACGAGCAGTACTTC
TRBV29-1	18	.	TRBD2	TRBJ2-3	CSVSALELAGGLLDTQYF	TGCAGCGTTTCCGCCCTGGAACTAGCGGGAGGGCTTTTAGATACGCAGTATTTT
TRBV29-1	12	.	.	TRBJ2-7	CSVEEESLEQYF	TGCAGCGTTGAAGAGGAAAGTTTGGAGCAGTACTTC
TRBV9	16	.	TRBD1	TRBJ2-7	CASSPHRDRVTGEQYF	TGTGCCAGCAGCCCCCACCGGGACAGGGTAACGGGGGAGCAGTACTTC
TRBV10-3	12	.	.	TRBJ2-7	CATWQDGHEQYF	TGTGCCACGTGGCAGGACGGGCACGAGCAGTACTTC
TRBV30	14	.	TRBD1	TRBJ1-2	CAWSDGTGTDGYTF	TGTGCCTGGAGTGACGGGACAGGGACGGATGGCTACACCTTC
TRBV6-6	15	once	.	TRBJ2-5	CASRLRPEFFETQYF	TGTGCCAGCAGACTACGACCGGAGTTTTTCGAGACCCAGTACTTC
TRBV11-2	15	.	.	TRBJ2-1	CASSLAGLATNEQFF	TGTGCCAGCAGCTTAGCAGGCCTAGCGACAAATGAGCAGTTCTTC
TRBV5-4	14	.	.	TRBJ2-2	CASSVPSSAGELFF	TGTGCCAGCAGCGTACCTAGTTCAGCCGGGGAGCTGTTTTTT
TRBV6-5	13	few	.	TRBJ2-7	CASSYSVAYEQYF	TGTGCCAGCAGTTACTCGGTAGCCTACGAGCAGTACTTC
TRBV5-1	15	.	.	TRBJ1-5	CASSLDGVSNQPQHF	TGCGCCAGCAGCTTGGACGGGGTTAGCAATCAGCCCCAGCATTTT
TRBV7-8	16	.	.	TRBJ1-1	CASSPFLRPGDTEAFF	TGTGCCAGCAGCCCATTCCTTCGACCTGGGGACACTGAAGCTTTCTTT
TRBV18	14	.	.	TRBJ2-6	CASSPLGGANVLTF	TGTGCCAGCTCACCGCTCGGGGGGGCCAACGTCCTGACTTTC
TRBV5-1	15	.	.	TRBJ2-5	CASSGGRGPTETQYF	TGCGCCAGCTCTGGGGGAAGAGGACCAACAGAGACCCAGTACTTC
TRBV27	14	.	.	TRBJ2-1	CASSSPGRSNEQFF	TGTGCCAGCAGTTCCCCCGGGAGATCCAATGAGCAGTTCTTC
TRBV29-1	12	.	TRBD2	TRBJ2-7	CSAQRESHEQYF	TGCAGCGCCCAGCGGGAGTCCCACGAGCAGTACTTC
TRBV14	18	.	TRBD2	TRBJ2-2	CASSLLGLAGGGTGELFF	TGTGCCAGCAGCCTCCTGGGACTAGCGGGAGGAGGCACCGGGGAGCTGTTTTTT
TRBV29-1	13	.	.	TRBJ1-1	CSVARGQNTEAFF	TGCAGCGTTGCCCGGGGGCAGAACACTGAAGCTTTCTTT